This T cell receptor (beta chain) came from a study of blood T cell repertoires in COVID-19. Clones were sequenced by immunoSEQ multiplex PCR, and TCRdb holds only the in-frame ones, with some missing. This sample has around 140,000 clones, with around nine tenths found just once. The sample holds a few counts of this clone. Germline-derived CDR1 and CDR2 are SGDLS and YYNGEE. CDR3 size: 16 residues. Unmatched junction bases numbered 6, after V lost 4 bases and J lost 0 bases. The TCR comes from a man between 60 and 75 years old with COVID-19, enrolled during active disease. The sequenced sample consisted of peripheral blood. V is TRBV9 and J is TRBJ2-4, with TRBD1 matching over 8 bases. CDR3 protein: CASSQTGDLAKNIQYF. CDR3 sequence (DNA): TGTGCCAGCAGCCAGACAGGGGATTTAGCCAAAAACATTCAGTACTTC.